Below are 30 T cell receptor beta chains sequenced from a single sample in a study of shared clonotypes between healthy human individuals. Data came from immunoSEQ multiplex PCR; TCRdb stores just in-frame clones and leaves some out. This sample has about 530,000 clones, with about 96% found just once. The sample comprised naive CD4+ T cells sorted from blood. Subset noted: CD45RA+ positively selected. The source is a woman under 40 in good health.

On this clone itself: Other DNA sequences within the sample encode an identical CDR3. The chain joins TRBV5-1 to TRBJ2-7; D unclear. V was pared by 1 base and J by 0 bases, with 8 bases between. CDR1 and CDR2 from the germline V gene are SGHRS and YFSETQ. This CDR3 is built from 14 residues. The DNA of the CDR3 is TGCGCCAGCAGCTTGACAGCGAGCTCCTACGAGCAGTACTTC. Amino acid sequence: CASSLTASSYEQYF.

The gene calls are TRBV14 and TRBJ1-1; no firm D call. Germline V gene data show CDR1 as SGHDN and CDR2 as FVKESK. This CDR3 is 14 amino acids long. Trimming left V 1 base short and J 10 bases short, with 16 bases between. CDR3 residues: CASSQAGVFGRAFF. In DNA, the CDR3 is TGTGCCAGCAGCCAAGCAGGAGTATTTGGGCGAGCTTTCTTT.

The V gene is TRBV7-8, the J gene TRBJ2-7, with 10 bases identical to TRBD1. The CDR3 consists of 16 residues. J was trimmed by 5 bases and V by 0 bases; bases with no gene match: 7. CDR1 and CDR2 (germline): SGHVS, FQNEAQ. The CDR3 coding sequence is TGTGCCAGCAGCTTAGCGGAGGGACAGGGGCCCCACGAGCAGTACTTC. Its protein is CASSLAEGQGPHEQYF.

This chain links TRBV2 with TRBJ1-5; 8 bases align to TRBD1. This CDR3 comprises 14 residues. The germline V gene encodes CDR1 SNHLY and CDR2 FYNNEI. Trimming removed 4 bases from V and 5 bases from J; junction bases left unmatched: 4. This chain's CDR3 is CASSGQGRYQPQHF. CDR3 sequence (DNA): TGTGCCAGCAGTGGACAGGGGCGCTATCAGCCCCAGCATTTT.

This clone was picked up one time. The rearrangement links TRBV27 to TRBJ1-1; D call uncertain. CDR3 length: 15 amino acids. Trimming left V 8 bases short and J 1 base short, with 17 bases between. Germline V gene sequence: CDR1 MNHEY, CDR2 SMNVEV (reference sequence). The CDR3 region has the DNA TGTGCCAGCCGTCCTCTTATGAGGACGAACACTGAAGCTTTCTTT. Protein product: CASRPLMRTNTEAFF.

The chain joins TRBV6-6 to TRBJ2-7; 11 bases line up with TRBD1. The germline V gene encodes CDR1 MNHNY and CDR2 SVGAGI (reference sequence). The CDR3 is 13 residues long. With V trimmed by 7 bases and J by 5 bases, 4 bases remained unmatched. In DNA form, the CDR3 reads TGTGCCAGCACCGGACAGGGGGCCAACGAGCAGTACTTC. This gives the protein CASTGQGANEQYF.

About this clone itself: The same CDR3 arises from other DNA sequences in this sample as well. This chain links TRBV5-1 with TRBJ2-7, with TRBD1 as a possible D gene (5 bases). Germline CDR1 is SGHRS and CDR2 is YFSETQ. The CDR3 length is 15 residues. V was pared by 4 bases and J by 0 bases, with 14 bases between. The chain's CDR3 is CASSPGQGISYEQYF. CDR3 coding DNA: TGCGCCAGCAGCCCCGGGCAGGGAATCTCCTACGAGCAGTACTTC.

The chain recombines TRBV27 with TRBJ1-6; tentatively, D is TRBD1 (6 bases). This CDR3 is 15 amino acids long. V was trimmed by 1 base and J by 7 bases, leaving 11 bases between them. CDR1 is MNHEY, CDR2 SMNVEV, per germline (reference sequence). The CDR3 region has the DNA TGTGCCAGCAGTTTATGGCAGGGGAGGAATTCACCCCTCCACTTT. Protein sequence: CASSLWQGRNSPLHF.

This chain joins TRBV28 and TRBJ1-2, with D perhaps matching TRBD1 (6 bases). The V end lost 3 bases, the J end lost 4 bases, and 12 bases lay between the germline ends. The CDR3 extends over 14 amino acids. Germline assignment: CDR1 MDHEN and CDR2 SYDVKM. CDR3 DNA: TGTGCCAGCAGTTTCTTTGGGGGCTTCTATGGCTACACCTTC. This sequence encodes CASSFFGGFYGYTF.

This clone was seen only once. The chain carries TRBV5-4 and TRBJ2-1; D ambiguous. CDR1 and CDR2 (germline): SGHNT, YYREEE (reference sequence). Trimming cost V 4 bases and J 6 bases, with 17 bases left between them. The CDR3 runs 15 residues. CDR3 DNA sequence: TGTGCCAGCAGCCCCCCTTCGGCTTTGCTCAATGAGCAGTTCTTC. Protein: CASSPPSALLNEQFF.

The V call is TRBV10-2, the J call TRBJ2-5; 7 bases agree with TRBD2. This CDR3 comprises 16 residues. V was pared by 10 bases and J by 5 bases, with 19 bases of the junction left unmatched. In germline, CDR1 is WSHSY, CDR2 SAAADI. For the CDR3, the DNA is TGCGCCACCAGAAGAGCTAGCGGAGGGGCGGTGGAGACCCAGTACTTC. Protein product: CATRRASGGAVETQYF.

The chain recombines TRBV9 with TRBJ2-7; no clear D gene. The CDR3 spans 14 residues. The V end lost 3 bases, the J end lost 6 bases, and 16 bases lay between the germline ends. The germline V gene has CDR1 SGDLS and CDR2 YYNGEE. CDR3 amino acids: CASSAATWTGEQYF. CDR3 nucleotides: TGTGCCAGCAGCGCCGCTACATGGACGGGCGAGCAGTACTTC.

This chain joins TRBV27 and TRBJ2-1; no definite D call. Germline-derived CDR1 and CDR2 are MNHEY and SMNVEV (reference sequence). This CDR3 comprises 19 residues. Deletions cut 3 bases from V and 0 bases from J, with 21 bases between. The CDR3 DNA reads TGTGCCAGCAGTTTGAAGAGATTGACGGCTCTCAGCTCCTACAATGAGCAGTTCTTC. Translation gives CASSLKRLTALSSYNEQFF.

V is TRBV9 and J is TRBJ2-2; D not resolved. V dropped 4 bases and J dropped 7 bases, with 8 bases sitting between them. Germline loops: CDR1 SGDLS, CDR2 YYNGEE. The CDR3 runs 12 residues. The CDR3: CASSSSVGELFF. For the CDR3, the DNA is TGTGCCAGCAGCTCAAGCGTCGGGGAGCTGTTTTTT. The variable domain in full, with the rest retrieved from reference TRBV9 and TRBJ2-2, is DSGVTQTPKHLITATGQRVTLRCSPRSGDLSVYWYQQSLDQGLQFLIQYYNGEERAKGNILERFSAQQFPDLHSELNLSSLELGDSALYFCASSSSVGELFFGEGSRLTVL.

The rearrangement links TRBV20-1 to TRBJ1-2; D gene uncertain. Germline V gives CDR1 DFQATT, CDR2 SNEGSKA (reference sequence). This CDR3 region has 11 residues. Trimming removed 5 bases from V and 6 bases from J, with 10 bases in between. The CDR3 DNA reads TGCAGTGCTCCTCACATGGATGGCTACACCTTC. Translating it yields CSAPHMDGYTF.

The chain carries TRBV7-2 and TRBJ2-1; TRBD2 matches 9 bases. V was pared by 5 bases and J by 0 bases, with 8 bases of the junction left unmatched. Looked up from germline, CDR1 is SGHTA and CDR2 is FQGNSA. The length of the CDR3 is 17 residues. The CDR3 DNA is TGTGCCAGCAGCATTACTAGCGGGTGGAGCTCCTACAATGAGCAGTTCTTC. Translation gives CASSITSGWSSYNEQFF.

The rearrangement joins TRBV11-2 to TRBJ2-7; 12 bases match TRBD2. The CDR3 has 16 residues. Unmatched junction bases numbered 6, after V lost 3 bases and J lost 3 bases. Germline values: CDR1 SGHAT, CDR2 FQNNGV. For the CDR3, the DNA is TGTGCCAGCAGCTTGCTAGCGGGAGGGGCGGACTACGAGCAGTACTTC. Translating gives CASSLLAGGADYEQYF.

The DNA for the CDR3 is TGTGCCAGCAGTTCCCCAGGGACAGGGATGACCTACGAGCAGTACTTC. Translating gives CASSSPGTGMTYEQYF. J is TRBJ2-7 and V is TRBV28, with 9 nucleotides matching TRBD1. This CDR3 is 16 amino acids long. Losses at the gene ends were 4 bases for V and 2 bases for J; bases not matched to a gene: 9. The germline CDR1 and CDR2 sequences are MDHEN and SYDVKM.

The V gene is TRBV29-1, the J gene TRBJ1-1; D is undetermined. This CDR3 region has 11 residues. V gave up 7 bases and J gave up 1 base, with 7 bases separating them. CDR1 and CDR2 from the germline V gene are SQVTM and ANQGSEA. The CDR3 loop is CSATENTEAFF. The CDR3 DNA sequence: TGCAGCGCCACGGAGAACACTGAAGCTTTCTTT.

CDR3 amino acids: CASSYSLAGRTDTQYF. The CDR3 DNA is TGTGCCAGCAGTTACTCTTTAGCGGGACGCACAGATACGCAGTATTTT. The gene calls are TRBV6-5 and TRBJ2-3; 8 bases are a match to TRBD2. The V segment lost 0 bases and the J segment 1 base; nucleotides outside the gene matches: 3. The CDR3 has 16 residues. The germline gives CDR1 MNHEY, CDR2 SVGAGI.

The chain combines TRBV14 with TRBJ1-4; D is ambiguous. Germline V gene data show CDR1 as SGHDN and CDR2 as FVKESK. V was clipped by 2 bases and J by 0 bases, with 13 bases between them. The CDR3 consists of 17 residues. The CDR3 spells CASSQNPGFATNEKLFF. The CDR3 nucleotides read TGTGCCAGCAGCCAAAACCCAGGTTTTGCAACTAATGAAAAACTGTTTTTT.

This sequence joins TRBV2 and TRBJ2-1, with D hard to call. The CDR3 contains 15 residues. Trimming removed 7 bases at V and 4 bases at J, with 17 bases between. The germline gives CDR1 SNHLY, CDR2 FYNNEI. CDR3 nucleotide sequence: TGTGCCAGCAAAGAGACACTTTGGAGTTACAATGAGCAGTTCTTC. Its translation: CASKETLWSYNEQFF.

This chain links TRBV29-1 with TRBJ2-1, with D possibly matching TRBD2 (5 bases). Per germline, CDR1 SQVTM and CDR2 ANQGSEA. Trimming pared 3 bases from V and 6 bases from J, leaving 12 bases between. The CDR3 totals 13 residues. CDR3: CSVERGLGNEQFF. The CDR3 DNA is TGCAGCGTTGAGCGAGGGCTCGGCAATGAGCAGTTCTTC.

This clone was detected only once. J is TRBJ1-3 and V is TRBV6-5; D is undetermined. The CDR3 totals 14 residues. Germline values: CDR1 MNHEY, CDR2 SVGAGI. Trimming stripped 10 bases from V and 0 bases from J, with 13 bases between. CDR3 DNA sequence: TGTGCCACCGCAACTGGCTCCTCTGGAAACACCATATATTTT. The encoded protein is CATATGSSGNTIYF.

J is TRBJ2-7 and V is TRBV28, with D perhaps TRBD1 (6 bases). V was clipped by 6 bases and J by 3 bases, with 21 bases between them. Germline V CDR1 and CDR2: MDHEN, SYDVKM. This CDR3 is built from 16 residues. The CDR3 DNA follows: TGTGCCAGCAGCCAGCCCCATCCGGACAGAAACTACGAGCAGTACTTC. It specifies CASSQPHPDRNYEQYF.

The gene calls are TRBV7-6 and TRBJ2-7; 9 nucleotides line up with TRBD2. This CDR3 is 17 amino acids long. The trim removed 0 bases at V and 3 bases at J, leaving 9 bases unmatched. CDR1 is SGHVS, CDR2 FNYEAQ, per germline. The CDR3 here is CASSLAGASGRIYEQYF. For the CDR3, the DNA is TGTGCCAGCAGCTTAGCGGGAGCGAGCGGGAGGATCTACGAGCAGTACTTC.

The V and J genes are TRBV28 and TRBJ2-5; either TRBD1 or TRBD2 may fit D (5 bases each). Trimming stripped 5 bases from V and 7 bases from J, with 17 bases between. The germline V gene encodes CDR1 MDHEN and CDR2 SYDVKM. The CDR3 loop spans 14 amino acids. CDR3 DNA sequence: TGTGCCAGCAGTAGAGAGGGGAGCGGCGCGACCCAGTACTTC. Translating gives CASSREGSGATQYF.

The V call is TRBV2, the J call TRBJ2-1; 9 bases line up with TRBD2. Per germline, CDR1 SNHLY and CDR2 FYNNEI. The J segment lost 1 base and the V segment lost 5 bases, leaving 3 bases of the junction unmatched. The CDR3 spans 15 residues. The CDR3 here is CASSRLAESYNEQFF. In DNA, the CDR3 is TGTGCCAGCAGTCGACTAGCGGAGTCCTACAATGAGCAGTTCTTC. Supplemented by reference TRBV2 and TRBJ2-1, the full variable domain reads EPEVTQTPSHQVTQMGQEVILRCVPISNHLYFYWYRQILGQKVEFLVSFYNNEISEKSEIFDDQFSVERPDGSNFTLKIRSTKLEDSAMYFCASSRLAESYNEQFFGPGTRLTVL.

This chain uses TRBV11-2 with TRBJ1-1; D is undetermined. Trimming left V 3 bases short and J 1 base short, with 12 bases between. The CDR3 contains 15 residues. Per the germline V gene, CDR1 is SGHAT and CDR2 is FQNNGV. The CDR3 nucleotides read TGTGCCAGCAGCTTTATGCCGGTCGGGAACACTGAAGCTTTCTTT. Protein: CASSFMPVGNTEAFF.

This rearrangement joins TRBV5-1 to TRBJ2-3, with a tentative D call TRBD2 (6 bases). The germline V gene encodes CDR1 SGHRS and CDR2 YFSETQ. This CDR3 region has 12 residues. Trimming left V 5 bases short and J 5 bases short, with 9 bases between. The CDR3 loop is CASRRRGDTQYF. Written as DNA, the CDR3 is TGCGCCAGCAGACGGCGGGGAGATACGCAGTATTTT.